The TCR beta chain described here comes from a study of CD8+CD57+ T cells in acquired aplastic anemia. CDR1 KGHDR and CDR2 SFDVKD come from the germline V gene. The CDR3 is 15 amino acids. Trimming cost V 7 bases and J 5 bases; bases outside gene matches: 9. Patients included in sequencing had previously demonstrated CD8+CD57+ cell expansion by flow cytometry. Profiles of TCR beta VDJ and CDR3 were generated from a genomic DNA template. TCRdb itself ran the reads through MiXCR, one entry per CDR3 protein. The sample holds about 40,000 distinct CDR3 sequences, roughly two thirds seen once. The V call is TRBV24-1, the J call TRBJ2-1; 8 bases agree with TRBD2. The specimen was sorted CD4+, CD8+, or CD8+CD57+ T cells (not recorded which) from PBMCs. The receptor comes from a human donor with aplastic anemia. CDR3 sequence: CATSAVTSVDNEQFF. The CDR3 DNA follows: TGTGCCACCAGCGCCGTGACTAGCGTGGACAATGAGCAGTTCTTC.